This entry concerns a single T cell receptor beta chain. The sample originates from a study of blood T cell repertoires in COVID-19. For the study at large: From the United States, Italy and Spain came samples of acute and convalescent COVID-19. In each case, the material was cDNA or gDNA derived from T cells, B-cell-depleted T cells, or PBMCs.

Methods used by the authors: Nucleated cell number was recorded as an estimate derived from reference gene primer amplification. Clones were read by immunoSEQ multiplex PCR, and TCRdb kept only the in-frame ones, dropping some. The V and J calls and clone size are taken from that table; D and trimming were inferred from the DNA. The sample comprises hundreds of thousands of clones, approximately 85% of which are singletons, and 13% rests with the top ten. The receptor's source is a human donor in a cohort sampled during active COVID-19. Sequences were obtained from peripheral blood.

The CDR3 sequence is CASSLNPSGNTIYF. The CDR3 nucleotides are TGCGCCAGCAGCTTGAATCCTTCTGGAAACACCATATATTTT. V and J are TRBV5-1 and TRBJ1-3; D is uncertain. Germline V gene lookup returns CDR1 SGHRS and CDR2 YFSETQ. Trimming removed 1 base at V and 1 base at J, with 6 bases between. This CDR3 has 14 amino acids. The whole variable domain, remainder taken from reference TRBV5-1 and TRBJ1-3, is KAGVTQTPRYLIKTRGQQVTLSCSPISGHRSVSWYQQTPGQGLQFLFEYFSETQRNKGNFPGRFSGRQFSNSRSEMNVSTLELGDSALYLCASSLNPSGNTIYFGEGSWLTVV.